One and the same sample provided the 31 T cell receptor beta chains below, sequenced in a study of OX40 agonist ivuxolimab in advanced cancers. The protocol used for the library was the immunoSEQ multiplex PCR assay. Held by TCRdb, this immuneACCESS table contains in-frame sequences only and omits some clones. Under half of the omission traces to an unresolved V gene where checked; the cause of the rest is unknown. Recorded for this sample are 75,000 to 80,000 clones; roughly 80% of them occurred a single time. Together, the top ten hold around 2% of the sample. Sequenced material: CD4+ or CD8+ T cells sorted from blood, taken in a trial of the OX40 agonist ivuxolimab. The receptors shown here come from an adult with an advanced solid tumor such as melanoma, head and neck, liver or kidney cancer.

The V gene is TRBV27, the J gene TRBJ1-5; D may be TRBD1 (5 bases). V lost 5 bases and J 0 bases, leaving 11 bases between the germline ends. Germline V lookup: CDR1 MNHEY, CDR2 SMNVEV (reference sequence). The CDR3 covers 15 residues. The CDR3, as DNA: TGTGCCAGCAGTCCCACAGGAGGTAGCAATCAGCCCCAGCATTTT. Amino acids: CASSPTGGSNQPQHF.

This clone was detected only once. The rearrangement joins TRBV30 to TRBJ2-1, with a weak D call TRBD2 (6 bases). CDR3 length: 17 residues. Between the trimmed V and J ends, which lost 2 bases and 11 bases, there was a span of 28 bases. CDR1 GTSNPN and CDR2 SVGIG come from the germline V gene (reference sequence). CDR3 DNA: TGTGCCTGGAGTACCTACTATCCGGGAGATATTAATTTTAAGCAGTTCTTC. It codes for CAWSTYYPGDINFKQFF.

The chain combines TRBV5-1 with TRBJ1-1, with 7 bases matching TRBD1. Germline values: CDR1 SGHRS, CDR2 YFSETQ. CDR3 size: 15 residues. V was clipped by 3 bases and J by 3 bases; unmatched bases: 8. In DNA form, the CDR3 reads TGCGCCAGCAGCTCGGGCTACAGGGGAGACACTGAAGCTTTCTTT. It codes for CASSSGYRGDTEAFF. Full variable domain (outside the CDR3, taken from reference TRBV5-1 and TRBJ1-1): KAGVTQTPRYLIKTRGQQVTLSCSPISGHRSVSWYQQTPGQGLQFLFEYFSETQRNKGNFPGRFSGRQFSNSRSEMNVSTLELGDSALYLCASSSGYRGDTEAFFGQGTRLTVV.

The chain uses TRBV4-1 and TRBJ1-2; D gene ambiguous. Trimming removed 3 bases at V and 6 bases at J, with 14 bases between. CDR3 length equals 14 residues. Germline V gives CDR1 MGHRA, CDR2 YSYEKL. CDR3 DNA sequence: TGCGCCAGCAGCCATGTCGCTACAGAGAATGGCTACACCTTC. It translates to CASSHVATENGYTF.

This clone was detected only once. The J gene is TRBJ2-3, the V gene TRBV11-1, with D possibly TRBD2 on 5 matching bases. The CDR3 extends over 14 amino acids. Germline V gene lookup returns CDR1 SGHAT and CDR2 FQDESV (reference sequence). V dropped 6 bases and J dropped 2 bases, with 12 bases sitting between them. The CDR3 DNA follows: TGTGCCAGCAGAGACTACTACACCACAGATACGCAGTATTTT. This encodes CASRDYYTTDTQYF.

The genes are TRBV6-5 and TRBJ1-1, with D perhaps TRBD1 (6 bases). The CDR3 extends over 13 amino acids. V was cut by 6 bases and J by 5 bases, with 13 bases left in between. The V gene's germline CDR1 is MNHEY and CDR2 SVGAGI. The CDR3 nucleotides read TGTGCCAGCAGACAGGGAAGACAAACTGAAGCTTTCTTT. Encoded protein: CASRQGRQTEAFF.

This chain uses TRBV5-1 with TRBJ2-5; D may be TRBD1 or TRBD2 (5 bases each). CDR1 and CDR2 from the germline V gene are SGHRS and YFSETQ. The V end was cut by 4 bases, the J end by 5 bases, with 12 bases between. The CDR3 sequence is 13 residues long. The CDR3 is CASSRGGSETQYF. In DNA form, the CDR3 reads TGCGCCAGCAGCCGTGGGGGAAGTGAGACCCAGTACTTC.

This rearrangement joins TRBV28 to TRBJ2-7; D tentatively reads TRBD1 or TRBD2 (7 bases each). Per germline, CDR1 MDHEN and CDR2 SYDVKM. The length of the CDR3 is 15 residues. Trimming cost V 6 bases and J 4 bases, with 19 bases left between them. CDR3: CASSTGAGGVYEQYF. The CDR3 DNA reads TGTGCCAGCAGCACCGGGGCAGGGGGGGTATACGAGCAGTACTTC. Full variable domain (outside the CDR3, taken from reference TRBV28 and TRBJ2-7): DVKVTQSSRYLVKRTGEKVFLECVQDMDHENMFWYRQDPGLGLRLIYFSYDVKMKEKGDIPEGYSVSREKKERFSLILESASTNQTSMYLCASSTGAGGVYEQYFGPGTRLTVT.

The rearrangement uses TRBV28 and TRBJ1-3; D is undetermined. From germline, CDR1 is MDHEN and CDR2 SYDVKM. V gave up 3 bases and J gave up 0 bases, with 3 bases separating them. This CDR3 has 13 residues. The CDR3 sequence: CASSFGSGNTIYF. The CDR3 DNA sequence: TGTGCCAGCAGTTTTGGCTCTGGAAACACCATATATTTT.

This chain connects TRBV9 to TRBJ1-3, with no clear D. The germline gives CDR1 SGDLS, CDR2 YYNGEE. The V and J ends lost 3 bases and 0 bases respectively, with 10 bases between them. The length of the CDR3 is 15 residues. CDR3: CASSAEYSSGNTIYF. The DNA of the CDR3 is TGTGCCAGCAGCGCGGAGTACAGCTCTGGAAACACCATATATTTT.

The chain joins TRBV29-1 to TRBJ2-3; TRBD2 matches 13 bases. V shed 0 bases and J 4 bases; nucleotides not matched to a gene: 10. The CDR3 totals 18 residues. The germline V gene encodes CDR1 SQVTM and CDR2 ANQGSEA. As DNA, the CDR3 is TGCAGCGTTGAAGATCTGGGACTAGCGGGAAGGGGGGCAGATACGCAGTATTTT. Encoded protein: CSVEDLGLAGRGADTQYF.

This clone occurred once. This rearrangement joins TRBV11-3 to TRBJ1-2; 7 nucleotides match TRBD1. V shed 4 bases and J 8 bases; nucleotides not matched to a gene: 1. The length of the CDR3 is 11 residues. CDR1 SGHNT and CDR2 YENEEA come from the germline V gene. CDR3 in DNA: TGTGCCAGCAGCTCGGGACAGGGCTACACCTTC. This sequence encodes CASSSGQGYTF. Using reference TRBV11-3 and TRBJ1-2 for the parts outside the CDR3, the full variable domain is EAGVVQSPRYKIIEKKQPVAFWCNPISGHNTLYWYLQNLGQGPELLIRYENEEAVDDSQLPKDRFSAERLKGVDSTLKIQPAELGDSAVYLCASSSGQGYTFGSGTRLTVV.

V usage is TRBV6-5 and J usage is TRBJ2-7, with TRBD2 matching 9 bases. Germline V lookup: CDR1 MNHEY, CDR2 SVGAGI. This CDR3 comprises 15 residues. V was clipped by 5 bases and J by 7 bases; unmatched bases: 12. CDR3: CASSVLAGRPGEQYF. The CDR3 DNA reads as TGTGCCAGCAGTGTTCTAGCGGGGAGGCCCGGGGAGCAGTACTTC.

J is TRBJ2-7 and V is TRBV19; 7 bases agree with TRBD2. V shed 5 bases, J shed 1 base, and the junction held 11 bases outside the gene matches. Germline CDR1 and CDR2: LNHDA and SQIVND (reference sequence). CDR3 length equals 16 residues. CDR3 sequence (DNA): TGTGCCAGTAGTTCCTTGAGAGGGGAGGGGTCCTACGAGCAGTACTTC. Amino acid sequence: CASSSLRGEGSYEQYF.

The chain uses TRBV5-1 and TRBJ1-4, with 11 bases aligning to TRBD1. Germline V lookup: CDR1 SGHRS, CDR2 YFSETQ. This CDR3 spans 14 amino acids. The junction had 2 bases not matched to a gene; V was cut back by 2 bases and J by 8 bases. CDR3 loop: CASSLGTGGEKLFF. The CDR3 nucleotides read TGCGCCAGCAGCTTAGGGACAGGGGGAGAAAAACTGTTTTTT.

This clone showed up just once. CDR3 protein: CASGVQGYEQFF. The CDR3 coding sequence is TGTGCCAGCGGCGTACAGGGGTATGAGCAGTTCTTC. V is TRBV7-9 and J is TRBJ2-1, with 7 bases that match TRBD1. The CDR3 is 12 residues long. The V gene's germline CDR1 is SEHNR and CDR2 FQNEAQ (reference sequence). After removal of 8 bases from V and 8 bases from J, the junction contained 6 bases not matched to a gene.

V gene TRBV9 combines with J gene TRBJ1-1; D perhaps matches TRBD1 (5 bases). Trimming left V 3 bases short and J 3 bases short, with 9 bases between. Germline lookup yields CDR1 SGDLS and CDR2 YYNGEE. The CDR3 runs to 13 residues. The CDR3 loop is CASSAKGDTEAFF. DNA for the CDR3: TGTGCCAGCAGCGCCAAAGGGGACACTGAAGCTTTCTTT.

The V gene is TRBV19, the J gene TRBJ1-5; a weak D match, TRBD1 (5 bases). V was cut by 0 bases and J by 3 bases, with 12 bases left in between. Germline CDR1 LNHDA, CDR2 SQIVND (reference sequence). CDR3 length: 16 residues. CDR3 nucleotide sequence: TGTGCCAGTAGTATAGATCGGTTAGGGGTCAATCAGCCCCAGCATTTT. Its protein is CASSIDRLGVNQPQHF.

The CDR3 bases are TGTGCCAGCAGCACAGGGACTAGCGGGGGCTACGAGCAGTACTTC. Protein: CASSTGTSGGYEQYF. This sequence joins TRBV5-5 and TRBJ2-7, with 14 bases fitting TRBD2. CDR1 is SGHKS, CDR2 YYEKEE, per germline (reference sequence). V dropped 4 bases and J dropped 3; count of bases not matched to a gene: 3. The CDR3 has 15 amino acids.

This rearrangement joins TRBV19 to TRBJ2-1; 13 nucleotides agree with TRBD2. This CDR3 region has 15 residues. The junction had 4 bases not matched to a gene; V was cut back by 9 bases and J by 2 bases. Germline CDR1 is LNHDA and CDR2 is SQIVND (reference sequence). The CDR3 is CASRLAGGPYNEQFF. Here the CDR3 DNA reads TGTGCCAGCCGACTAGCGGGGGGACCCTACAATGAGCAGTTCTTC.

V and J are TRBV5-5 and TRBJ2-2; D uncertain. Trimming cost V 4 bases and J 1 base, with 20 bases left between them. This CDR3 comprises 18 residues. Germline assignment: CDR1 SGHKS and CDR2 YYEKEE (reference sequence). The CDR3 DNA sequence: TGTGCCAGCAGCGCAGAGGCAGAGTATTGGGGGAACACCGGGGAGCTGTTTTTT. This codes for CASSAEAEYWGNTGELFF.

This clone was detected once. Within the sample, other DNA sequences also encode this same CDR3. The chain couples TRBV5-1 to TRBJ2-7; TRBD1 might be the D (6 bases). The CDR3 runs to 13 residues. In germline, CDR1 is SGHRS, CDR2 YFSETQ. V lost 4 bases to trimming and J lost 3 bases, with 11 bases between them. The CDR3 protein is CASSLRGGYEQYF. In DNA, the CDR3 is TGCGCCAGCAGCCTCAGGGGCGGCTACGAGCAGTACTTC.

This chain links TRBV29-1 with TRBJ2-1, with 7 bases aligning to TRBD2. The CDR3 contains 13 residues. J gave up 0 bases and V 7 bases, and 3 bases lay outside the gene matches. Germline V gene sequence: CDR1 SQVTM, CDR2 ANQGSEA. CDR3 DNA sequence: TGCAGCGCGGGGGGTAGCTCCTACAATGAGCAGTTCTTC. Translating it yields CSAGGSSYNEQFF.

The gene calls are TRBV7-9 and TRBJ1-1, with D hard to call. Germline V CDR1 and CDR2: SEHNR, FQNEAQ (reference sequence). V lost 1 base, J lost 5 bases, and 8 bases lay in between. The CDR3 length is 13 residues. The CDR3 coding sequence is TGTGCCAGCAGCTTAGGTAGAGAGACTGAAGCTTTCTTT. It is translated as CASSLGRETEAFF.

The chain uses TRBV29-1 and TRBJ1-5; TRBD1 agrees at 10 bases. This CDR3 region has 15 residues. Germline V CDR1 and CDR2: SQVTM, ANQGSEA. The trim removed 2 bases at V and 6 bases at J, leaving 7 bases unmatched. CDR3 bases: TGCAGCGTTGAAACGACAGGGGGCGCCGGTCAGCCCCAGCATTTT. Amino acids: CSVETTGGAGQPQHF.

The V gene is TRBV5-1, the J gene TRBJ2-7; possibly TRBD1 or TRBD2 for D (5 bases each). CDR1 SGHRS and CDR2 YFSETQ come from the germline V gene. The CDR3 is 14 residues long. V lost 7 bases to trimming and J lost 7 bases, with 21 bases between them. The CDR3 bases are TGCGCCAGCCGAGAGGGACCCACTTACGGGGAGCAGTACTTC. Translated, it gives CASREGPTYGEQYF.

The chain has TRBV5-1 and TRBJ2-7; 15 nucleotides align to TRBD2. V was clipped by 3 bases and J by 2 bases; unmatched bases: 6. The CDR3 extends over 17 amino acids. The germline gives CDR1 SGHRS, CDR2 YFSETQ. As DNA, the CDR3 is TGCGCCAGCAGCTCCGGGACTAGCGGGGGGATAACCTACGAGCAGTACTTC. It yields the protein CASSSGTSGGITYEQYF.

The rearrangement joins TRBV7-2 to TRBJ2-5; no reliable D call. Germline assignment: CDR1 SGHTA and CDR2 FQGNSA. V was pared by 3 bases and J by 5 bases, with 19 bases between. CDR3 length equals 16 residues. CDR3 DNA sequence: TGTGCCAGCAGCTTCAGGAAAGATTCCCTGGGGGAGACCCAGTACTTC. Its translation is CASSFRKDSLGETQYF.

This chain links TRBV6-1 with TRBJ1-5; possible D gene TRBD1, 5 bases. V gave up 1 base and J gave up 3 bases, with 10 bases separating them. From germline, CDR1 is MNHNS and CDR2 SASEGT. The CDR3 extends over 15 amino acids. The CDR3 protein is CASSEVRVSNQPQHF. CDR3 in DNA: TGTGCCAGCAGTGAAGTCAGGGTATCCAATCAGCCCCAGCATTTT.

In its sample, this clone was seen a few times. The V and J genes are TRBV2 and TRBJ1-6; D unresolved. V was pared by 6 bases and J by 5 bases, with 17 bases between. The germline V gene encodes CDR1 SNHLY and CDR2 FYNNEI. This CDR3 comprises 16 residues. The CDR3 protein is CASSFSAGGNNSPLHF. The CDR3 coding sequence is TGTGCCAGCAGCTTTTCGGCTGGTGGTAATAATTCACCCCTCCACTTT.

V gene TRBV6-5 combines with J gene TRBJ1-1; the match to TRBD1 covers 8 bases. CDR1 is MNHEY and CDR2 is SVGAGI in the germline V gene. J lost 1 base, V lost 0 bases, and 4 bases had no gene match. The CDR3 runs 16 residues. In DNA form, the CDR3 reads TGTGCCAGCAGTTACTCGACCGGGACAGGGAACACTGAAGCTTTCTTT. Encoded protein: CASSYSTGTGNTEAFF.